This section outlines one TCR beta chain sequence together with its context. Measured with immunoSEQ multiplex PCR; TCRdb has only the in-frame clones, and not every one. The profile shows roughly 81,000 clones, 80% to 90% of them singletons. This record comes from a study of T cell responses to AZD1222 COVID-19 vaccine. The receptor comes from an adult in good health. Material: peripheral blood, obtained on day 0 of AZD1222 vaccination.

The CDR3 nucleotides read TGTGCCACCAGTGATTTCGGGGGACAGGGGGCTGGAGAGACCCAGTACTTC. This gives the protein CATSDFGGQGAGETQYF. The V call is TRBV24-1, the J call TRBJ2-5, with 12 bases lining up with TRBD1. Trimming took 1 base from V and 4 from J; bases not matched to a gene: 6. The CDR3 length is 17 residues. CDR1 KGHDR and CDR2 SFDVKD come from the germline V gene.